This T cell receptor beta chain was obtained from a study of T-cell reconstitution after alpha-beta-depleted transplantation in children. Findings and caveats of the study: Diversity and T-cell counts at one year after transplant derived mostly from new T cells. There were some patients whose high TCRbeta diversity at day 60 came from surviving recipient T cells and thymic progenitors. In patients about two months after transplant, alpha-beta T cells reportedly arose from several hundred expanded graft clones.

With regard to this clonotype: The antigen is unknown.

This CDR3 spans 12 amino acids. V was pared by 8 bases and J by 4 bases, with 12 bases between. Germline loops: CDR1 MNHEY, CDR2 SVGAGI. A TCRbeta library incorporating unique molecular identifiers was prepared. One entry per CDR3 protein, called by TCRdb with MiXCR from the PCR reads. The sample records 300,000 to 400,000 distinct CDR3 sequences, approximately 23% being singletons. The chain links TRBV6-5 to TRBJ2-7, with D maybe TRBD2 (5 bases). The sample consisted of PBMCs, mostly from graft donor cells, taken 180 days after TCRalphabeta/CD19-depleted stem cell transplant. The TCR sequence derives from a male patient younger than 18 who had a stem cell transplant for acute lymphoblastic leukemia, so the T cells may come from the graft donor. The CDR3 nucleotides are TGTGCCAGCGGGAGACGGAGGTACGAGCAGTACTTC. Its translation: CASGRRRYEQYF.